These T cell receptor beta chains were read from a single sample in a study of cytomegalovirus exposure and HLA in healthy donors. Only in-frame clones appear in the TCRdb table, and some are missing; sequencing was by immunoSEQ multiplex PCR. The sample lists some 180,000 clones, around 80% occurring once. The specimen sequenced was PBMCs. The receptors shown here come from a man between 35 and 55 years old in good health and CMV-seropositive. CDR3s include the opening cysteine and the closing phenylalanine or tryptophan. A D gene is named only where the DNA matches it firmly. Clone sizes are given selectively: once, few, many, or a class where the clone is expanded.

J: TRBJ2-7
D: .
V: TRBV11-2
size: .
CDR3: CASSLLGLKYEQYF
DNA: TGTGCCAGCAGCTTACTCGGGTTAAAGTACGAGCAGTACTTC

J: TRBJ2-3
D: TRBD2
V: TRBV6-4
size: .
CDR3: CASSPSGRTDTQYF
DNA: TGTGCCAGCAGTCCCAGCGGGAGGACAGATACGCAGTATTTT

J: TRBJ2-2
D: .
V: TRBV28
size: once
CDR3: CASSLLRSGGELFF
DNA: TGTGCCAGCAGTTTACTGCGGTCCGGTGGGGAGCTGTTTTTT

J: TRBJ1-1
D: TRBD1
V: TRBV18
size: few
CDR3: CASSEGAGIGTEAFF
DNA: TGTGCCAGCTCCGAGGGGGCCGGCATTGGTACTGAAGCTTTCTTT

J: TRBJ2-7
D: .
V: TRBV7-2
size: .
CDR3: CASSLVGGGIYEQYF
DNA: TGTGCCAGCAGCTTAGTAGGGGGTGGGATCTACGAGCAGTACTTC

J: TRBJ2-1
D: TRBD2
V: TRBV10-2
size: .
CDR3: CASSESSGLAWYNEQFF
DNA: TGCGCCAGCAGTGAGTCGAGCGGACTAGCGTGGTACAATGAGCAGTTCTTC

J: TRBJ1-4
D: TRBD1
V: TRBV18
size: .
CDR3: CASSTVQGERNEKLFF
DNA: TGTGCCAGCTCAACGGTACAGGGGGAAAGGAATGAAAAACTGTTTTTT

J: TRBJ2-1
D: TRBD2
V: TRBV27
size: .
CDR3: CASSFSRLANNEQFF
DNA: TGTGCCAGCAGTTTTTCTCGACTAGCAAACAATGAGCAGTTCTTC

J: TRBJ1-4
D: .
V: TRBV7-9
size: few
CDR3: CASSRRFDSPNEKLFF
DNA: TGTGCCAGCAGCCGCCGGTTTGACAGTCCTAATGAAAAACTGTTTTTT

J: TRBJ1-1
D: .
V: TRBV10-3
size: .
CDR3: CAISDGGVGTEAFF
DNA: TGTGCCATCAGTGATGGGGGGGTAGGCACTGAAGCTTTCTTT

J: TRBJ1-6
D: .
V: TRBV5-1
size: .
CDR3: CASSPQGAYNSPLHF
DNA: TGCGCCAGCAGCCCCCAAGGGGCCTATAATTCACCCCTCCACTTT